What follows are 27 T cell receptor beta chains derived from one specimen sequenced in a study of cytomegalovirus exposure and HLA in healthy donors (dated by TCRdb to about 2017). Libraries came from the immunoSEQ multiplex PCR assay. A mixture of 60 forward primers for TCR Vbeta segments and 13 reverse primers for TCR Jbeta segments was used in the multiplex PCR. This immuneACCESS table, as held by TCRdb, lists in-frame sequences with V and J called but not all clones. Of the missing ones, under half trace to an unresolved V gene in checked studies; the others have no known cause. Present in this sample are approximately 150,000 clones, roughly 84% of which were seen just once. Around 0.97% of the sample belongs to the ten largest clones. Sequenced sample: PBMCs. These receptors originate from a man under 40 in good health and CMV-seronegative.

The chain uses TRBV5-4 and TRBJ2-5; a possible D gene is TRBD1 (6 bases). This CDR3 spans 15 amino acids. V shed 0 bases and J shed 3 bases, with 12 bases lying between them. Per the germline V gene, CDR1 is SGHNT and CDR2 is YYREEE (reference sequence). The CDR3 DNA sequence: TGTGCCAGCAGCTTGGACGGGTCAGGGGAAGAGACCCAGTACTTC. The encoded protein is CASSLDGSGEETQYF.

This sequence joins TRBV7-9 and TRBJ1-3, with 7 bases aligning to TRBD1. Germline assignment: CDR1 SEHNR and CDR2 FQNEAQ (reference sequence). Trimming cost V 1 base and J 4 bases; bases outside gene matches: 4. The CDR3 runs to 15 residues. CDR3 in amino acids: CASSLGRDRGNTIYF. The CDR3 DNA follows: TGTGCCAGCAGCTTAGGAAGGGACAGAGGAAACACCATATATTTT.

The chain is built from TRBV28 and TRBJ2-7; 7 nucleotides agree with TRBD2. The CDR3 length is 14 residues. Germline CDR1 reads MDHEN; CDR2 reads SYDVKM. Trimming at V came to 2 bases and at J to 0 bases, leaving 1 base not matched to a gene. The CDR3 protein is CASSLRDYSYEQYF. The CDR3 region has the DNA TGTGCCAGCAGTTTAAGGGACTACTCCTACGAGCAGTACTTC.

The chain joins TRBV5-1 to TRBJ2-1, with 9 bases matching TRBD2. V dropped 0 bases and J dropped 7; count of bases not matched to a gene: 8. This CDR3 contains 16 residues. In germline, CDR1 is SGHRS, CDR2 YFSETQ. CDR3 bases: TGCGCCAGCAGCTTGGCTGGCGGCGGGAGGGAGAATGAGCAGTTCTTC. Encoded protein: CASSLAGGGRENEQFF.

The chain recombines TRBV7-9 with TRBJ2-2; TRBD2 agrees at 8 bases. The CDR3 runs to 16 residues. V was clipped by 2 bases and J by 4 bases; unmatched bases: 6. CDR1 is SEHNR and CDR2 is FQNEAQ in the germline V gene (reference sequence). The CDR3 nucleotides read TGTGCCAGCAGCTTAATGGCTAGCGGGCCCACCGGGGAGCTGTTTTTT. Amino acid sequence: CASSLMASGPTGELFF.

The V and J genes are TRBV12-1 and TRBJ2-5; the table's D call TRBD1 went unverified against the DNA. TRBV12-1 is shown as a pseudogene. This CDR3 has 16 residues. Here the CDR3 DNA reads TGTGCCAGCAGCTTCACGCCTACAGGGGGCCAGGAGACCCAGTACTTC. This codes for CASSFTPTGGQETQYF.

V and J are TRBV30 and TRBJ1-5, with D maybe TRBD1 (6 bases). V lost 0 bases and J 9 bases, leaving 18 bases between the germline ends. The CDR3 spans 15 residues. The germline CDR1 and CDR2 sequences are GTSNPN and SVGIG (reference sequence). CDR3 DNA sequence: TGTGCCTGGAGTGTACGATCGGGGGGCTGGCCGCCCCAGCATTTT. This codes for CAWSVRSGGWPPQHF.

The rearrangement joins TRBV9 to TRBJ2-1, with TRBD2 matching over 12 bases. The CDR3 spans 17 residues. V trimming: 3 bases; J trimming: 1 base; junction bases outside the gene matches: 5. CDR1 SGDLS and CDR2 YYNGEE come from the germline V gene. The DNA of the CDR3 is TGTGCCAGCAGCGGACTACTAGCGGGGGGTTCCTACAATGAGCAGTTCTTC. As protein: CASSGLLAGGSYNEQFF.

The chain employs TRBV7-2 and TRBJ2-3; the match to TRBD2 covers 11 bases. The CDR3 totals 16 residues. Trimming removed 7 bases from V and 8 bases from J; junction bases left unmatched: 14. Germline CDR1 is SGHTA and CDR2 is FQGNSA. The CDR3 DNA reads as TGTGCCAGCACCACTTTTGCCCTAGCGGGGGGCAGTACGCAGTATTTT. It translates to CASTTFALAGGSTQYF.

The CDR3 DNA follows: TGTGCCAGCACCCAAGAGTTAGGGGGCAATAATTCACCCCTCCACTTT. As protein: CASTQELGGNNSPLHF. The rearrangement uses TRBV2 and TRBJ1-6, with TRBD1 matching 7 bases. The V gene's germline CDR1 is SNHLY and CDR2 FYNNEI. This CDR3 has 16 amino acids. The V and J ends lost 7 bases and 5 bases, in that order; junction bases with no gene match: 11.

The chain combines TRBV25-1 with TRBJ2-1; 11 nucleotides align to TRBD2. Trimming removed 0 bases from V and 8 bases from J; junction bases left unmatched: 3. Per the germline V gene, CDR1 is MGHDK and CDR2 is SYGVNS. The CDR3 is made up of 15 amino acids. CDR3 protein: CASSEYELAGDEQFF. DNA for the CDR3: TGTGCCAGCAGTGAATATGAACTAGCGGGAGATGAGCAGTTCTTC. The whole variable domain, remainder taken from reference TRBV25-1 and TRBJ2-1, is EADIYQTPRYLVIGTGKKITLECSQTMGHDKMYWYQQDPGMELHLIHYSYGVNSTEKGDLSSESTVSRIRTEHFPLTLESARPSHTSQYLCASSEYELAGDEQFFGPGTRLTVL.

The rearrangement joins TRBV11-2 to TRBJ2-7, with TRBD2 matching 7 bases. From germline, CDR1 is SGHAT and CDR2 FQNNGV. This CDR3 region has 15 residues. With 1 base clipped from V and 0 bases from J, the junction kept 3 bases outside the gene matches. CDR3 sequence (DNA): TGTGCCAGCAGCTTAGGGCGGGGGAGCTCCTACGAGCAGTACTTC. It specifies CASSLGRGSSYEQYF. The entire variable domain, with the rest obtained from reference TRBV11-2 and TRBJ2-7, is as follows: EAGVAQSPRYKIIEKRQSVAFWCNPISGHATLYWYQQILGQGPKLLIQFQNNGVVDDSQLPKDRFSAERLKGVDSTLKIQPAKLEDSAVYLCASSLGRGSSYEQYFGPGTRLTVT.

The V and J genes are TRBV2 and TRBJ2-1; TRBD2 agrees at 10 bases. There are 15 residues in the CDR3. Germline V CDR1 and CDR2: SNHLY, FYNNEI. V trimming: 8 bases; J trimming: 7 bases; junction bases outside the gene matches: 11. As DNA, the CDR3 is TGTGCCAGCTCACCGAGCGGGGGGGCCCGAAATGAGCAGTTCTTC. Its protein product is CASSPSGGARNEQFF.

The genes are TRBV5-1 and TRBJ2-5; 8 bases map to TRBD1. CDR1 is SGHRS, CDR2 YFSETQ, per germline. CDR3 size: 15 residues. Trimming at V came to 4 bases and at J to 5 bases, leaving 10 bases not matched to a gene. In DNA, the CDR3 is TGCGCCAGCAGCGCTGGACAGGGTCCGATGGAGACCCAGTACTTC. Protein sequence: CASSAGQGPMETQYF.

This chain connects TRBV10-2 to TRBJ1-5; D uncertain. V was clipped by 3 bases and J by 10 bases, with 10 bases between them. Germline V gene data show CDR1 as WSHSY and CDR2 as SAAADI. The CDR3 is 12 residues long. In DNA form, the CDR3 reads TGCGCCAGCAGTGACAGGCCCATTCCCCAGCATTTT. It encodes CASSDRPIPQHF.

The DNA of the CDR3 is TGCGCCAGCAGCCGTCCGGGAAGAGGACAGGGGGCGGACTACGAGCAGTACTTC. It yields the protein CASSRPGRGQGADYEQYF. This chain links TRBV4-1 with TRBJ2-5, with 11 bases fitting TRBD1. The DNA end is a closer match to TRBJ2-7, so the J assignment may be wrong. This CDR3 has 18 amino acids. Germline V gene data show CDR1 as MGHRA and CDR2 as YSYEKL.

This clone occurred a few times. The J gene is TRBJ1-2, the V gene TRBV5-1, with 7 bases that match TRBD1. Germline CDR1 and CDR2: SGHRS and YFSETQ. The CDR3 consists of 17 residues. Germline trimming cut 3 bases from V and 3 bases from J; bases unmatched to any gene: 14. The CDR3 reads CASSSEGRRGRHYGYTF. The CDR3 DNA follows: TGCGCCAGCAGCTCGGAGGGGAGGAGGGGGCGGCACTATGGCTACACCTTC.

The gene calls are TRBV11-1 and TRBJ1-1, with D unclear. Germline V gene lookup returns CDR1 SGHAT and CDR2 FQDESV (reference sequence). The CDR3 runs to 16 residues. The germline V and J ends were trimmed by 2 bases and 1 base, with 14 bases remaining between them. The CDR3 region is CASSLYRGTTNTEAFF. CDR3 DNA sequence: TGTGCCAGCAGCTTATACCGGGGAACGACGAACACTGAAGCTTTCTTT.

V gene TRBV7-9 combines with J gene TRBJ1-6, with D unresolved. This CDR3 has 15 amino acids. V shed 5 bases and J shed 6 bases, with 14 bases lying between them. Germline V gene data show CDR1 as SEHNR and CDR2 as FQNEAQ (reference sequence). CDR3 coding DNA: TGTGCCAGCAGCATCCTTCAGGAAACTAATTCACCCCTCCACTTT. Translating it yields CASSILQETNSPLHF.

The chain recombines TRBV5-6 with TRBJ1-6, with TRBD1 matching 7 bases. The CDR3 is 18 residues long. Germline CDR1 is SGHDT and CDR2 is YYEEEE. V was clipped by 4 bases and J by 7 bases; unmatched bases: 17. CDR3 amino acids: CASSLNLQGDFWNSPLHF. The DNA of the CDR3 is TGTGCCAGCAGCCTTAACCTCCAGGGGGATTTTTGGAATTCACCCCTCCACTTT.

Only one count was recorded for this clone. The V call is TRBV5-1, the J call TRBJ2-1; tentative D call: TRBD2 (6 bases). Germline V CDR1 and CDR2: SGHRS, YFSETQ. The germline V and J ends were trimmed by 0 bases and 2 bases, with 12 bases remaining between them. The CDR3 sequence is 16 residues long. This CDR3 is CASSLEGLATYNEQFF. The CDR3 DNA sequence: TGCGCCAGCAGCTTGGAGGGGCTAGCGACCTACAATGAGCAGTTCTTC.

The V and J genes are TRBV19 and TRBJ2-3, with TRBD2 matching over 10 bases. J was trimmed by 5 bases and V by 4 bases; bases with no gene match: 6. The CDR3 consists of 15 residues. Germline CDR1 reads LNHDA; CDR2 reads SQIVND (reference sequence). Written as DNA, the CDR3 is TGTGCCAGTAGTAAAGCGGGAGGGCCAGTAGATACGCAGTATTTT. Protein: CASSKAGGPVDTQYF.

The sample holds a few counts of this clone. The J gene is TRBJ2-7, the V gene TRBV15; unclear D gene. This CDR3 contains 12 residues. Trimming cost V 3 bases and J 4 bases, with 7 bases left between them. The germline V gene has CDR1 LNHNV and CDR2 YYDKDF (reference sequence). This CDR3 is CATSSDGYEQYF. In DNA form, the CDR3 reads TGTGCCACCAGCAGCGACGGGTACGAGCAGTACTTC.

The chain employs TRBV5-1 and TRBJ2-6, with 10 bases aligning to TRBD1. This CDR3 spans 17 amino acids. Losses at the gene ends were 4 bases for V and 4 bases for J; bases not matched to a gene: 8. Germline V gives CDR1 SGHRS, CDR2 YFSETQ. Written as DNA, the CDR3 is TGCGCCAGCAGCCCCTGGACAGGGGGTTCCGGGGCCAACGTCCTGACTTTC. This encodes CASSPWTGGSGANVLTF.

Here the CDR3 reads CASSLGFGEPSNYGYTF. CDR3 coding DNA: TGCGCCAGCAGCTTGGGCTTTGGGGAGCCCTCTAACTATGGCTACACCTTC. The gene calls are TRBV5-1 and TRBJ1-2, with unresolved D. The germline gives CDR1 SGHRS, CDR2 YFSETQ. V lost 0 bases and J 0 bases, leaving 15 bases between the germline ends. The CDR3 loop spans 17 amino acids. The full variable domain, its missing parts supplied by reference TRBV5-1 and TRBJ1-2, is KAGVTQTPRYLIKTRGQQVTLSCSPISGHRSVSWYQQTPGQGLQFLFEYFSETQRNKGNFPGRFSGRQFSNSRSEMNVSTLELGDSALYLCASSLGFGEPSNYGYTFGSGTRLTVV.

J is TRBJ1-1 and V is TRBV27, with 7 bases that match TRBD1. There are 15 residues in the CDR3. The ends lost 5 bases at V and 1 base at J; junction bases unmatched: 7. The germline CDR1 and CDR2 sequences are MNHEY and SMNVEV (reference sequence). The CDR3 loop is CASSPGRDRNTEAFF. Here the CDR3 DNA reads TGTGCCAGCAGTCCTGGCCGGGACAGGAACACTGAAGCTTTCTTT.

DNA for the CDR3: TGTGCCAGCAGCCTAGCGGGTTGGTACGAGCAGTACTTC. This codes for CASSLAGWYEQYF. J is TRBJ2-7 and V is TRBV5-4; 8 nucleotides align to TRBD2. The length of the CDR3 is 13 residues. V lost 4 bases, J lost 4 bases, and 4 bases stayed unmatched. Germline V CDR1 and CDR2: SGHNT, YYREEE (reference sequence).